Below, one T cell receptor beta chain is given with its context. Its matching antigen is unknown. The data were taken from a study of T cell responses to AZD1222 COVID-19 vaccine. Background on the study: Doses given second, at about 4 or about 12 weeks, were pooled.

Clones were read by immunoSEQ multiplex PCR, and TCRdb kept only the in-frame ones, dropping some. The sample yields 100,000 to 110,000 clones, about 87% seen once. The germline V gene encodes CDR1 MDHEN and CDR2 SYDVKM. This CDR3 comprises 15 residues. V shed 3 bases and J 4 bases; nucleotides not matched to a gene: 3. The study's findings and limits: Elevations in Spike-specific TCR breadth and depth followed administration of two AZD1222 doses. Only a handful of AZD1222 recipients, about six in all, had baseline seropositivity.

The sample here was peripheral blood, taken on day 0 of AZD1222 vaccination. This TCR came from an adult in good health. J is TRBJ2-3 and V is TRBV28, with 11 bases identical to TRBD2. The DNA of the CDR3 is TGTGCCAGCAGTTTCGGACTAGCGGGCTCAGATACGCAGTATTTT. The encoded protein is CASSFGLAGSDTQYF.